This T cell receptor beta chain was sequenced during a study of blood T cell repertoires in COVID-19 (dated by TCRdb to the early 2020s). Regarding the complete study: The collaborator samples originated in the United States, Italy and Spain and spanned the acute and convalescent phases of COVID-19. The repertoires were made available in a free public database intended to serve as a resource for research on the immune response to SARS-CoV-2. Where available, HLA class I and class II types were taken from metadata supplied by the sample provider and were not determined by assay-based typing. Deeply sampled blood TCRbeta repertoires from subjects exposed to, actively infected with, or recovered from COVID-19 were included in the dataset. The prospective study material was composed of cDNA or gDNA derived from T cells, B-cell-depleted T cells, or PBMCs. Samples came from the ongoing ImmuneRACE study (first 160 participants) plus 1,254 subjects from 6 global collaborators. A de-identified subject ID, COVID-19 status, age in years and sex were almost always included in the sample metadata. The full study reports these points: How much clinical and demographic metadata was included differed by source and by participant, and the metadata was provided uncurated.

TCRbeta CDR3 regions were amplified from genomic DNA by means of the immunoSEQ Assay, a bias-controlled multiplex PCR. Under the source paper's analysis protocol: The number of nucleated cells in each sample was estimated by amplification of reference gene primers within the assay. To quantify the absolute abundance of each unique TCRbeta CDR3 rearrangement, sequence reads were collapsed and filtered. For each sample, productive Simpson clonality was calculated by taking the square root of Simpson's diversity index across productive rearrangements. The clones in this table, taken by TCRdb from immuneACCESS, are in-frame only. Not every clone is retained; where verified, under half of the shortfall comes from an unresolved V gene, and the cause of the rest is unknown. V and J calls plus clone size are reproduced from that table; the DNA served to infer D and trimming. Present in this sample are 150,000 to 200,000 clones, approximately 81% of which were seen just once. 3.3% of the sample comes from the top ten.

Each collaborating institution followed its own protocols to collect whole blood in K2EDTA tubes. For TCRbeta analysis, collaborators shipped samples as frozen whole blood, isolated PBMCs, or DNA extracted from either of those sample types. With respect to this clone: Its recognized antigen is unknown. Base qualities are not at hand, and no much larger clone is one base apart.

Sample: peripheral blood. The sequence derives from a human donor with acute or convalescent COVID-19. The donor label of this sample is uncertain.

The nucleotide sequence is TGTGCCAGCAGCTTCTCAAAAGGGGTCTACGAGCAGTACTTC. Its protein reads: CASSFSKGVYEQYF. The rearranged segments are TRBV11-2 and TRBJ2-7; TRBD1 could be the D gene, as 5 bases match. CDR1 and CDR2 were assigned from the germline V gene as SGHAT and FQNNGV. The V and J ends are trimmed by 3 bases and 3 bases, leaving 12 bases between them. Inclusive of the bounding cysteine and phenylalanine, the CDR3 is 14 residues long. The entry retains the CDR3 DNA only, 42 bases that are in frame from base 1. The reference TRBV11-2 and TRBJ2-7 proteins fill in what lies around the CDR3, so the full variable domain reads EAGVAQSPRYKIIEKRQSVAFWCNPISGHATLYWYQQILGQGPKLLIQFQNNGVVDDSQLPKDRFSAERLKGVDSTLKIQPAKLEDSAVYLCASSFSKGVYEQYFGPGTRLTVT.